Given below is one T cell receptor (beta chain) in context. Its antigen is unknown. This record comes from a study of CD8 T cells in Susac syndrome. Across the whole study: Within the sequenced Susac syndrome patient group, six exhibited active disease and roughly 8 were in remission. Notes on the study in general: The total CD8+ repertoires yielded some 15 Susac-specific public clones and the CD8+ TEMRA repertoires yielded roughly five.

Random-hexamer reverse transcription was applied to roughly 0.45 to 1 ug RNA. TCRdb ran MiXCR on the immunoSEQ multiplex PCR reads and lists one entry per CDR3 protein. The sample lists 1,700 or so distinct CDR3 sequences, 55% to 70% occurring once. It was CD27 and CD45RA staining that defined memory subsets for TEMRA sorting. Sequenced material comprised both total CD8+ cells and sorted CD8+ TEMRA cells. Negative isolation yielded the CD8+ and CD4+ T cells, while FACS enriched the TEMRA cells. With 5 bases removed from V and 1 base from J, the gap between germline ends came to 14 bases. This CDR3 has 15 residues. The germline V gene encodes CDR1 SEHNR and CDR2 FQNEAQ (reference sequence).

This receptor was obtained from a human donor with Susac syndrome. The chain joins TRBV7-9 to TRBJ1-2, with D unresolved. Sequencing was done on a sample of CD8+ TEMRA cells from PBMCs. The subset was: FACS-sorted terminally differentiated effector memory CD8+ T cells re-expressing CD45RA (CD8+ TEMRA). The CDR3 DNA is TGTGCCAGCAGCCCCACGGGCCGTAATAACTATGGCTACACCTTC. Its translation is CASSPTGRNNYGYTF.